This TCR beta chain is drawn from a study of post-analysis software for immune sequencing data. Carried by the TCR beta cDNA libraries were unique molecular identifiers. TCRdb reprocessed the PCR reads with MiXCR, giving one entry per CDR3 protein. The sample includes approximately 660,000 distinct CDR3 sequences, roughly three fifths of them seen just once. CDR1 is SGHTA and CDR2 is FQGNSA in the germline V gene. This CDR3 is built from 14 residues. Whole-study results and caveats: In patients, TRBV5-6, TRBV5-1 and TRBV20-1 belonged to roughly five TRBV segments found more frequently than in controls.

As concerns this clonotype: Antigen: not known. At one end, the junction sequence differs from germline, possibly due to a read error.

This sequence joins TRBV7-2 and TRBJ2-3; 8 bases agree with TRBD1. The specimen sequenced was blood. The source is a girl aged 2 to 9 with multiple sclerosis. Here the CDR3 reads CASSLTQGADAQYF. The CDR3 bases are TGTGCCAGCAGCTTGACTCAGGGGGCAGATGCGCAGTATTTT.